This note documents a single TCR beta chain sequence. Its specificity is not known. The CDR3 is made up of 15 amino acids. V gave up 4 bases and J gave up 5 bases, with 18 bases separating them. CDR1 is SGHRS and CDR2 is YFSETQ in the germline V gene. The data are from a study of T cell responses to AZD1222 COVID-19 vaccine. Study in general: Pooling covered second doses at about 4 or about 12 weeks. Broader study findings: Sampling that yielded the repertoires occurred only after the peak T cell response. Seropositive at baseline were only a handful of AZD1222 recipients. In the spike-specific TCR repertoire, nearly half reportedly target unmutated variant regions.

This table comes from immunoSEQ multiplex PCR, and its TCRdb copy is limited to in-frame clones, with some not included. The table shows about 120,000 clones, with approximately 92% occurring only once. The chain uses TRBV5-1 and TRBJ2-5; the D call may be TRBD1 or TRBD2 (6 bases each). The sample in question was peripheral blood, obtained on day 0 of AZD1222 vaccination. This sequence was found in an adult in good health. The CDR3 sequence is CASSEQGRFGETQYF. DNA for the CDR3: TGCGCCAGCAGCGAGCAGGGGAGGTTCGGGGAGACCCAGTACTTC.